The source of this T cell receptor beta chain is a study of blood T cells in healthy people across ages. The use of a sample-barcoded 5' primer and a J-beta primer mix characterized a second PCR of roughly 6 to 12 cycles. TCRdb re-derived calls from the 5' RACE reads in MiXCR, one entry per CDR3 protein. Among roughly 700,000 distinct CDR3 sequences, 49% were seen once, and the ten largest hold 30% to 40%. The CDR3 runs to 15 residues. V was pared by 4 bases and J by 6 bases, with 10 bases of the junction left unmatched. Per germline, CDR1 SGHRS and CDR2 YFSETQ. The origin of this receptor is a woman in her sixties or seventies in good health. This chain joins TRBV5-1 and TRBJ2-4, with 7 bases lining up with TRBD1. Specimen: blood. CDR3: CASSRAEGAGNIQYF. The CDR3 nucleotides are TGCGCCAGCAGCCGTGCTGAGGGGGCAGGAAACATTCAGTACTTC. The full variable domain, rest sourced from reference TRBV5-1 and TRBJ2-4, is KAGVTQTPRYLIKTRGQQVTLSCSPISGHRSVSWYQQTPGQGLQFLFEYFSETQRNKGNFPGRFSGRQFSNSRSEMNVSTLELGDSALYLCASSRAEGAGNIQYFGAGTRLSVL.